Following are 13 T cell receptor beta chains from one sample sequenced in a study of PD-L1 blockade in urothelial cancer. Profiling relied on immunoSEQ multiplex PCR, and the TCRdb table lists in-frame clones only, not all of them. The table lists 58,000 or so clones, about 82% of them singletons. The sequenced sample was PBMCs, obtained around atezolizumab (anti-PD-L1) treatment. All receptors derive from a man between 50 and 59 years old with urothelial cancer.

V usage is TRBV28 and J usage is TRBJ2-1; D is possibly TRBD2 (5 bases). The CDR3 sequence is 12 residues long. The V end lost 3 bases, the J end lost 9 bases, and 9 bases lay between the germline ends. CDR1 is MDHEN, CDR2 SYDVKM, per germline. Written as DNA, the CDR3 is TGTGCCAGCAGTTTCACTAGGCCTGAGCAGTTCTTC. Translated, it gives CASSFTRPEQFF.

V usage is TRBV6-5 and J usage is TRBJ2-1; the match to TRBD2 covers 9 bases. V shed 4 bases and J 7 bases; nucleotides not matched to a gene: 5. CDR3 size: 14 residues. Germline-derived CDR1 and CDR2 are MNHEY and SVGAGI. CDR3 region: CASSWSGRLNEQFF. CDR3 sequence (DNA): TGTGCCAGCAGTTGGAGCGGGAGGTTAAATGAGCAGTTCTTC.

CDR3 protein: CASSIDSRTSGSYEQYF. DNA for the CDR3: TGTGCCAGTAGTATAGATTCCAGGACTAGCGGGAGCTACGAGCAGTACTTC. The chain has TRBV19 and TRBJ2-7; TRBD2 aligns across 13 bases. The CDR3 is made up of 17 amino acids. The germline V gene encodes CDR1 LNHDA and CDR2 SQIVND (reference sequence). Losses at the gene ends were 0 bases for V and 3 bases for J; bases not matched to a gene: 5.

Only one count was recorded for this clone. The chain carries TRBV18 and TRBJ2-1; D might be TRBD2 (5 bases). Trimming took 0 bases from V and 7 from J, leaving 13 bases between them. The CDR3 length is 15 residues. Germline-derived CDR1 and CDR2 are KGHSH and LQKENI. CDR3 nucleotide sequence: TGTGCCAGCTCACCACCCCTAGCCGGGGATAATGAGCAGTTCTTC. It encodes CASSPPLAGDNEQFF.

The chain carries TRBV28 and TRBJ2-7, with 7 bases lining up with TRBD1. With V trimmed by 6 bases and J by 2 bases, 4 bases remained unmatched. Germline V CDR1 and CDR2: MDHEN, SYDVKM. The CDR3 covers 13 residues. This CDR3 is CASRPGQPYEQYF. The CDR3 nucleotides are TGTGCCAGCAGGCCGGGACAGCCCTACGAGCAGTACTTC.

The chain uses TRBV5-1 and TRBJ2-5; TRBD2 matches at 7 bases. Germline V CDR1 and CDR2: SGHRS, YFSETQ. V lost 4 bases, J lost 3 bases, and 6 bases stayed unmatched. The CDR3 extends over 14 amino acids. The DNA for the CDR3 is TGCGCCAGCAGCCGCGGGGGATCCGAAGAGACCCAGTACTTC. Protein product: CASSRGGSEETQYF. Drawing the rest from reference TRBV5-1 and TRBJ2-5, the complete variable domain is KAGVTQTPRYLIKTRGQQVTLSCSPISGHRSVSWYQQTPGQGLQFLFEYFSETQRNKGNFPGRFSGRQFSNSRSEMNVSTLELGDSALYLCASSRGGSEETQYFGPGTRLLVL.

The genes are TRBV27 and TRBJ1-6; D not certain. V lost 5 bases and J lost 7, with 12 bases in between. Germline loops: CDR1 MNHEY, CDR2 SMNVEV (reference sequence). This CDR3 spans 14 amino acids. CDR3 sequence: CASSQSGRNSPLHF. The CDR3 coding sequence is TGTGCCAGCAGTCAGTCCGGGAGAAATTCACCCCTCCACTTT.

In its sample, this clone was seen a few times. As DNA, the CDR3 is TGTGCCAGCAGCCCTTACAGCAGCTCCTATAATTCACCCCTCCACTTT. This sequence encodes CASSPYSSSYNSPLHF. V gene TRBV27 combines with J gene TRBJ1-6; D gene unclear. Per the germline V gene, CDR1 is MNHEY and CDR2 is SMNVEV (reference sequence). CDR3 length: 16 residues. Trimming left V 6 bases short and J 0 bases short, with 12 bases between.

The CDR3 sequence is CASSLAGANTGELFF. CDR3 bases: TGCGCCAGCAGCCTAGCAGGCGCGAACACCGGGGAGCTGTTTTTT. The chain uses TRBV5-1 and TRBJ2-2, with D maybe TRBD2 (5 bases). This CDR3 is built from 15 residues. V was pared by 4 bases and J by 0 bases, with 10 bases between. Per the germline V gene, CDR1 is SGHRS and CDR2 is YFSETQ.

The rearrangement uses TRBV9 and TRBJ2-2; 10 positions match TRBD1. The germline gives CDR1 SGDLS, CDR2 YYNGEE. CDR3 length equals 15 residues. V was pared by 3 bases and J by 3 bases, with 2 bases of the junction left unmatched. CDR3 amino acids: CASSGQGAYTGELFF. The CDR3 nucleotides read TGTGCCAGCAGCGGACAGGGGGCGTACACCGGGGAGCTGTTTTTT. The complete variable domain, with remaining parts taken from reference TRBV9 and TRBJ2-2, reads DSGVTQTPKHLITATGQRVTLRCSPRSGDLSVYWYQQSLDQGLQFLIQYYNGEERAKGNILERFSAQQFPDLHSELNLSSLELGDSALYFCASSGQGAYTGELFFGEGSRLTVL.

This chain connects TRBV7-9 to TRBJ2-7; the match to TRBD2 covers 10 bases. Germline-derived CDR1 and CDR2 are SEHNR and FQNEAQ (reference sequence). There are 14 residues in the CDR3. V lost 3 bases and J lost 3; bases outside the gene matches: 2. CDR3 protein: CASSFPSGSYEQYF. The CDR3 region has the DNA TGTGCCAGCAGCTTCCCTAGCGGGAGCTACGAGCAGTACTTC.

The genes are TRBV7-9 and TRBJ2-1, with TRBD2 matching 11 bases. Germline values: CDR1 SEHNR, CDR2 FQNEAQ (reference sequence). V was pared by 6 bases and J by 12 bases, with 13 bases of the junction left unmatched. This CDR3 is built from 15 residues. The CDR3 loop is CASRPNSGRASWQFF. The CDR3 coding sequence is TGTGCCAGCAGGCCCAATAGCGGGAGGGCCTCCTGGCAGTTCTTC.

The chain uses TRBV28 and TRBJ1-2, with 10 nucleotides matching TRBD1. CDR1 is MDHEN and CDR2 is SYDVKM in the germline V gene. This CDR3 contains 16 residues. After removal of 6 bases from V and 4 bases from J, the junction contained 11 bases not matched to a gene. CDR3 loop: CASSSGQGSPFYGYTF. The DNA for the CDR3 is TGTGCCAGCAGCTCGGGACAGGGGTCCCCCTTCTATGGCTACACCTTC.